One and the same sample provided the 4 T cell receptor beta chains below, sequenced in a study of vaccination and CD4 T cells after COVID-19. Sequence data for DNA of cultured CD4+ T cells were generated by the Oncomine TCR Beta short-read assay. A single record per CDR3 protein comes from TCRdb applying MiXCR to the PCR reads. The repertoire holds approximately 16,000 distinct CDR3 sequences, with about 35% as singletons. The antigens for these receptors are not known. Treatment here: 10-day PBMC culture with coronavirus spike peptide pools or control peptides (ViraFEST assay). The sequenced material came from cultured CD4+ T cells from blood. The receptors were sampled from a human donor with COVID-19.

Only a few counts were recorded for this clonotype. DNA for the CDR3: TGCGCCAGCAGCTTGGCCACAGGACAGGGACACTACGAGCAGTACTTC. Its translation is CASSLATGQGHYEQYF. The chain links TRBV5-1 to TRBJ2-7; 8 bases agree with TRBD1. Germline values: CDR1 SGHRS, CDR2 YFSETQ. V was clipped by 0 bases and J by 3 bases; unmatched bases: 8. The CDR3 consists of 16 residues.

CDR3 sequence reads: CASSQVRGGFSGELFF. The CDR3 DNA reads TGTGCCAGCAGCCAAGTGCGGGGGGGCTTTTCCGGGGAGCTGTTTTTT. The chain joins TRBV4-2 to TRBJ2-2, with TRBD2 matching over 9 bases. The V segment lost 1 base and the J segment 6 bases; nucleotides outside the gene matches: 6. The CDR3 spans 16 residues. Looked up from germline, CDR1 is LGHNA and CDR2 is YNFKEQ.

This clonotype was found a few times. J is TRBJ1-6 and V is TRBV20-1; unclear D gene. The CDR3 extends over 13 amino acids. Per the germline V gene, CDR1 is DFQATT and CDR2 is SNEGSKA (reference sequence). V was clipped by 5 bases and J by 5 bases, with 10 bases between them. CDR3 region: CSARWQDNSPLHF. In DNA form, the CDR3 reads TGCAGTGCTCGATGGCAGGATAATTCACCCCTCCACTTT.

This rearrangement joins TRBV5-8 to TRBJ1-5; 8 bases agree with TRBD1. Per germline, CDR1 SGHTS and CDR2 YDEGEE. The CDR3 runs 17 residues. Unmatched junction bases numbered 11, after V lost 4 bases and J lost 2 bases. The CDR3 DNA follows: TGTGCCAGCAGCCTCACTTTCGACAGGGGAGGCAATCAGCCCCAGCATTTT. It translates to CASSLTFDRGGNQPQHF.